The 5 T cell receptor beta chains below all came from one sample that was sequenced in a study of CD8 T cells in Susac syndrome. RNA, at about 0.45 to 1 ug, was reverse transcribed with random hexamers. TCRdb analysed the immunoSEQ multiplex PCR reads with MiXCR anew, one entry per CDR3 protein. The sample consists of about 300,000 distinct CDR3 sequences, around 85% of them appearing once. The specimen sequenced was CD8+ T cells from PBMCs. These receptors all stem from a human donor with multiple sclerosis.

The V and J genes are TRBV28 and TRBJ2-5; TRBD1 agrees at 7 bases. V lost 6 bases and J lost 2; bases outside the gene matches: 9. Per the germline V gene, CDR1 is MDHEN and CDR2 is SYDVKM. This CDR3 spans 15 amino acids. DNA for the CDR3: TGTGCCAGCAGAGAGGACAGGCGCCTACAAGAGACCCAGTACTTC. Translated, it gives CASREDRRLQETQYF. Full variable domain (outside the CDR3, taken from reference TRBV28 and TRBJ2-5): DVKVTQSSRYLVKRTGEKVFLECVQDMDHENMFWYRQDPGLGLRLIYFSYDVKMKEKGDIPEGYSVSREKKERFSLILESASTNQTSMYLCASREDRRLQETQYFGPGTRLLVL.

This chain joins TRBV27 and TRBJ1-2; no firm D call. This CDR3 region has 12 residues. Trimming removed 5 bases at V and 4 bases at J, with 8 bases between. Germline CDR1 reads MNHEY; CDR2 reads SMNVEV (reference sequence). DNA of the CDR3: TGTGCCAGCAGTCCTAACTCCTATGGCTACACCTTC. As protein: CASSPNSYGYTF.

The J gene is TRBJ1-2, the V gene TRBV27; D unresolved. The length of the CDR3 is 13 residues. Germline V gives CDR1 MNHEY, CDR2 SMNVEV (reference sequence). V dropped 6 bases and J dropped 8 bases, with 16 bases sitting between them. As DNA, the CDR3 is TGTGCCAGCAGATCTAGGGCGGTCGGCGGCTACACCTTC. This encodes CASRSRAVGGYTF.

The chain employs TRBV3-1 and TRBJ2-1, with a possible D match to TRBD1 (5 bases). Germline CDR1 LGHDT, CDR2 YNNKEL (reference sequence). Trimming stripped 0 bases from V and 9 bases from J, with 9 bases between. This CDR3 is 13 amino acids long. The CDR3 protein is CASSQDRAAEQFF. CDR3 sequence (DNA): TGTGCCAGCAGCCAAGACAGGGCGGCTGAGCAGTTCTTC.

The gene calls are TRBV10-3 and TRBJ2-5; D is unclear. CDR1 and CDR2 (germline): ENHRY, SYGVKD. CDR3 length: 15 amino acids. Trimming cost V 3 bases and J 3 bases, with 14 bases left between them. The CDR3, as DNA: TGTGCCATCAGTGATGACCAAACCCTAAAAGAGACCCAGTACTTC. Its translation is CAISDDQTLKETQYF.